The clone carrying this TCR beta chain was counted at least ten times. Among the patients, none had received any treatment before thyroid surgery. Using MiXCR, TCRdb reanalyzed the PCR reads. This table has tens of thousands of clones, 20% to 30% appearing once. This sample is drawn from a study of metastatic and nonmetastatic thyroid tumors. Germline values: CDR1 LGHDT, CDR2 YNNKEL (reference sequence). This CDR3 is built from 15 residues. With 2 bases removed from V and 2 bases from J, the gap between germline ends came to 11 bases. Sequencing was done on a sample of blood. The V call is TRBV3-1, the J call TRBJ2-3; D gene ambiguous. The clonotype comes from a female donor with papillary thyroid cancer or a benign thyroid nodule (not recorded which). Some clones in this sample may be carry-over from other donors' samples. The CDR3 region is CASSQNPQHTDTQYF. In nucleotides, the CDR3 is TGTGCCAGCAGCCAAAATCCCCAGCACACAGATACGCAGTATTTT.